This TCR beta chain was sequenced during a study of blood T cell repertoires in COVID-19. Libraries were prepared by immunoSEQ multiplex PCR; TCRdb keeps only in-frame clonotypes and omits some of them. The profile shows 200,000 to 250,000 clones, around 90% of them singletons. Germline V gene lookup returns CDR1 MNHEY and CDR2 SMNVEV (reference sequence). Trimming removed 3 bases from V and 6 bases from J; junction bases left unmatched: 4. The CDR3 runs to 13 residues. The receptor comes from a woman in her fifties or sixties with acute COVID-19. Sequencing was performed on PBMCs or T cells enriched from blood (not recorded which). The chain joins TRBV27 to TRBJ1-2; the match to TRBD1 covers 7 bases. The DNA for the CDR3 is TGTGCCAGCAGTTTTTCAGGGGGGAATGGCTACACCTTC. Encoded protein: CASSFSGGNGYTF.